The sample holds one count of the clone carrying this T cell receptor (beta chain). Method: immunoSEQ multiplex PCR; TCRdb's copy keeps in-frame clones and lacks some. The table lists about 1.1 million clones, about four fifths of them singletons. The donors, healthy adults who were HIV-negative, had experienced no recent acute infections or vaccinations. This entry is derived from a study of shared clonotypes between healthy human individuals. The overall study: A donor's plate count was three for CD4 naive and three for CD4 memory; CD8 naive had two and CD8 memory one.

V was shortened by 9 bases and J by 10 bases, with 16 bases between the two germline ends. The CDR3 contains 12 residues. Germline V lookup: CDR1 SGHNT, CDR2 YENEEA. The origin of this receptor is a man younger than 30 in good health. Some clones in this sample may be carry-over from other donors' samples. This chain joins TRBV11-3 and TRBJ2-1; D tentatively reads TRBD1 or TRBD2 (5 bases each). The specimen was memory CD4+ T cells from PBMCs. The subset was: CD45RA-negative fraction. CDR3 amino acids: CARLDSTQEQFF. In nucleotides, the CDR3 is TGTGCCAGACTAGACAGCACTCAGGAGCAGTTCTTC.